This record covers a single T cell receptor beta chain. This entry belongs to a study of blood T cell repertoires in COVID-19. Overall study: From T cells, B-cell-depleted T cells, or PBMCs came the material, which was cDNA or gDNA.

From germline, CDR1 is SGHRS and CDR2 YFSETQ. V dropped 4 bases and J dropped 10; count of bases not matched to a gene: 12. The CDR3 has 14 residues. Profiled with immunoSEQ multiplex PCR; TCRdb holds only in-frame clones, not every one. The table has a few hundred thousand clones, approximately 86% seen once; the top ten hold 3.5% to 4.5%. The chain combines TRBV5-1 with TRBJ2-5, with TRBD1 matching 8 bases. The receptor was derived from a woman aged 40 to 55 with acute COVID-19. Specimen: PBMCs or T cells enriched from blood (not recorded which). The CDR3 DNA sequence: TGCGCCAGCAGCAGGTCACAGGGGGTCCGGGACCAGTACTTC. It translates to CASSRSQGVRDQYF.